This passage covers 32 T cell receptor beta chains from one sample sequenced in a study of liver allograft versus peripheral blood T cells. Overall study context: Recipients' peripheral blood supplied the T cell receptor repertoires against which those in transplanted livers were compared.

TCRdb used MiXCR to reprocess the reads, holding one entry per CDR3 protein. The data hold approximately 4,000 distinct CDR3 sequences, with roughly 13% observed a single time. Source of these receptors: a human patient who had a liver transplant. A share of the T cells may be of graft donor origin.

On this clonotype: A much larger clone differs from this one at a single base, so this may be a read error. The J gene is TRBJ2-1, the V gene TRBV19, with TRBD2 as a possible D gene (6 bases). Germline CDR1 is LNHDA and CDR2 is SQIVND (reference sequence). The CDR3 loop spans 13 amino acids. This CDR3 reads CASRIGTYNEQFF. The CDR3 coding sequence is TGTGCCAGTAGAATAGGGACTTACAATGAGCAGTTCTTC.

The chain links TRBV9 to TRBJ1-1, with D unresolved. Germline lookup yields CDR1 SGDLS and CDR2 YYNGEE. The CDR3 runs to 14 residues. V gave up 0 bases and J gave up 4 bases, with 10 bases separating them. In nucleotides, the CDR3 is TGTGCCAGCAGCGTAGCCCGGGGTGGCACTGAAGCTTTCTTT. Its translation is CASSVARGGTEAFF.

This clonotype occurred a few times. This sequence joins TRBV10-1 and TRBJ1-2; D unresolved. The CDR3 is 13 residues long. Looked up from germline, CDR1 is WNHNN and CDR2 is SYGVQD (reference sequence). The V and J ends lost 4 bases and 0 bases respectively, with 6 bases between them. The CDR3 region is CASSGDPNYGYTF. CDR3 bases: TGCGCCAGCAGTGGGGATCCTAACTATGGCTACACCTTC.

This clonotype is termed medium-sized. This sequence joins TRBV24-1 and TRBJ1-6, with D possibly TRBD1 on 5 matching bases. Germline CDR1 reads KGHDR; CDR2 reads SFDVKD. V was pared by 10 bases and J by 5 bases, with 11 bases between. The CDR3 contains 13 residues. CDR3 region: CATRGGDNSPLHF. The DNA for the CDR3 is TGTGCCACGCGGGGGGGTGATAATTCACCCCTCCACTTT.

Comments on this clonotype: A far larger clone is off by one base, so a read error is likely. This chain uses TRBV10-3 with TRBJ2-5, with TRBD2 identical over 8 bases. CDR3 length: 17 amino acids. V lost 5 bases, J lost 2 bases, and 13 bases stayed unmatched. Per germline, CDR1 ENHRY and CDR2 SYGVKD. The DNA for the CDR3 is TGTGCCATCAGTTACAGTATTCTTAGCGGGGCACAAGAGACCCAGTACTTC. Its protein is CAISYSILSGAQETQYF.

A word on this clonotype: A single base separates this from a much larger clone, so it may be a read error. The genes are TRBV7-2 and TRBJ2-1; 9 nucleotides agree with TRBD2. Trimming cost V 9 bases and J 10 bases; bases outside gene matches: 16. Germline assignment: CDR1 SGHTA and CDR2 FQGNSA. This CDR3 comprises 15 residues. The CDR3 DNA reads as TGTGCCAGTAGTAGCTTAGAGGGACTAGCTTACGAGCAGTTCTTC. Protein: CASSSLEGLAYEQFF.

In its sample, this clonotype ranks as medium-sized. The chain couples TRBV19 to TRBJ1-2, with 9 positions matching TRBD1. The V gene's germline CDR1 is LNHDA and CDR2 SQIVND (reference sequence). V lost 6 bases and J lost 4; bases outside the gene matches: 6. The CDR3 runs to 14 residues. Here the CDR3 reads CASSLTGGSYGYTF. The CDR3 DNA is TGTGCCAGTAGCCTGACAGGGGGGAGCTATGGCTACACCTTC.

Relative to its sample, this clonotype is medium-sized (0.01 to 0.1%). This sequence joins TRBV6-2 or TRBV6-3 and TRBJ1-1, with TRBD1 as a possible D gene (5 bases). The CDR3 length is 14 residues. The germline V and J ends were trimmed by 0 bases and 5 bases, with 10 bases remaining between them. Germline lookup yields CDR1 MNHEY and CDR2 SVGEGT. The CDR3: CASSYSIGATEAFF. CDR3 coding DNA: TGTGCCAGCAGTTACTCGATCGGGGCTACTGAAGCTTTCTTT.

Of note for this clonotype: A much larger clone sits a single nucleotide away, making a read error possible. Here the CDR3 reads CSASLAGGTCTDTQYF. The CDR3 region has the DNA TGCAGTGCTAGCCTAGCGGGAGGGACTTGCACAGATACGCAGTATTTT. V gene TRBV20-1 combines with J gene TRBJ2-3, with 12 bases identical to TRBD2. This CDR3 is built from 16 residues. The V gene end was trimmed by 3 bases and the J gene end by 1 base; junction bases not matched to a gene: 5. Germline CDR1 reads DFQATT; CDR2 reads SNEGSKA (reference sequence).

In the case of this clonotype: This clone may be a read error of a much larger clone one base away. The V call is TRBV7-9, the J call TRBJ2-7; the D gene is possibly TRBD2 (6 bases). Trimming cost V 5 bases and J 3 bases, with 11 bases left between them. The CDR3 totals 13 residues. Germline CDR1 is SEHNR and CDR2 is FQNEAQ (reference sequence). The CDR3 region is CASSPGRDYEQYF. The CDR3 DNA reads as TGTGCCAGCAGCCCCGGGAGAGACTACGAGCAGTACTTC. Based on the CDR3 plus reference TRBV7-9 and TRBJ2-7, the full variable domain is DTGVSQNPRHKITKRGQNVTFRCDPISEHNRLYWYRQTLGQGPEFLTYFQNEAQLEKSRLLSDRFSAERPKGSFSTLEIQRTEQGDSAMYLCASSPGRDYEQYFGPGTRLTVT.

The chain uses TRBV20-1 and TRBJ2-7; the match to TRBD2 covers 9 bases. CDR3 length equals 16 residues. Germline V gene sequence: CDR1 DFQATT, CDR2 SNEGSKA (reference sequence). J gave up 3 bases and V 5 bases, and 14 bases lay outside the gene matches. CDR3 in amino acids: CSAGGSSGTSSYEQYF. DNA for the CDR3: TGCAGTGCTGGAGGTAGTTCCGGGACTAGCAGCTACGAGCAGTACTTC.

In its sample, this clonotype is medium-sized (0.01 to 0.1%). The chain joins TRBV27 to TRBJ2-2; TRBD2 aligns across 13 bases. Per the germline V gene, CDR1 is MNHEY and CDR2 is SMNVEV (reference sequence). The CDR3 spans 18 residues. J gave up 4 bases and V 4 bases, and 9 bases lay outside the gene matches. The CDR3 nucleotides read TGTGCCAGCAGTTCTCCGGGACTAGCGGGGCATGGCACCGGGGAGCTGTTTTTT. Its protein is CASSSPGLAGHGTGELFF.

In its sample, this clonotype was seen once. The V and J genes are TRBV11-2 and TRBJ2-7; D gene uncertain. Germline V gives CDR1 SGHAT, CDR2 FQNNGV. CDR3 length equals 11 residues. V was trimmed by 2 bases and J by 12 bases, leaving 11 bases between them. This CDR3 is CASSLIGGLYF. CDR3 bases: TGTGCCAGCAGCTTAATAGGTGGGCTGTACTTC.

The chain couples TRBV6-5 to TRBJ1-2; 7 nucleotides agree with TRBD1. V was pared by 4 bases and J by 8 bases, with 10 bases of the junction left unmatched. The germline gives CDR1 MNHEY, CDR2 SVGAGI. CDR3 length: 14 amino acids. This CDR3 is CASSFQGGWSGYTF. In DNA form, the CDR3 reads TGTGCCAGCAGTTTTCAGGGGGGATGGAGCGGCTACACCTTC.

Many counts were recorded for this clonotype. V is TRBV28 and J is TRBJ1-1; 7 bases fit TRBD1. The CDR3 covers 17 residues. The V segment lost 5 bases and the J segment 0 bases; nucleotides outside the gene matches: 12. The germline V gene encodes CDR1 MDHEN and CDR2 SYDVKM. The CDR3 is CASSPWGGGYLNTEAFF. In nucleotides, the CDR3 is TGTGCCAGCAGTCCCTGGGGAGGGGGCTACTTGAACACTGAAGCTTTCTTT.

The table lists this clonotype with a few counts. V is TRBV30 and J is TRBJ2-7, with 11 positions matching TRBD2. This CDR3 is 12 amino acids long. Looked up from germline, CDR1 is GTSNPN and CDR2 is SVGIG (reference sequence). CDR3 in DNA: TGTGGGGGGACTAGCGGAACCTACGAGCAGTACTTC. This sequence encodes CGGTSGTYEQYF.

As regards this clonotype: A read error is possible here, since a much larger clone lies one base away. The chain carries TRBV11-2 and TRBJ1-1; no reliable D call. CDR1 SGHAT and CDR2 FQNNGV come from the germline V gene. This CDR3 has 11 residues. With 5 bases removed from V and 6 bases from J, the gap between germline ends came to 7 bases. The CDR3 spells CASSAWAEAFF. The DNA for the CDR3 is TGTGCCAGCAGCGCGTGGGCTGAAGCTTTCTTT.

By share, this clonotype counts as medium-sized (0.01 to 0.1%). This chain links TRBV28 with TRBJ1-5, with D perhaps matching TRBD1 (5 bases). The V gene's germline CDR1 is MDHEN and CDR2 SYDVKM. V lost 6 bases and J 2 bases, leaving 8 bases between the germline ends. This CDR3 comprises 13 residues. CDR3: CASRGLGNQPQHF. The DNA of the CDR3 is TGTGCCAGCAGGGGACTAGGCAATCAGCCCCAGCATTTT.

Note on this clonotype: It may be a read error: a sequence one base away is much more abundant. V gene TRBV6-5 combines with J gene TRBJ2-7; TRBD2 might be the D (5 bases). The length of the CDR3 is 15 residues. V dropped 4 bases and J dropped 6 bases, with 19 bases sitting between them. The germline gives CDR1 MNHEY, CDR2 SVGAGI. CDR3: CASSSSRSSSLEQYF. The CDR3 bases are TGTGCCAGCAGTTCTAGCAGGAGCTCATCTCTCGAGCAGTACTTC.

Notes on this clonotype: A read error may produce the germline difference seen at one junction end. CDR3 DNA: TGTGCCAGCAGCGTCGGCCTCACCGGGGAGCTGTTATTT. Its translation: CASSVGLTGELLF. The rearrangement uses TRBV9 and TRBJ2-2, with a weak D call TRBD2 (5 bases). The CDR3 contains 13 residues. The germline gives CDR1 SGDLS, CDR2 YYNGEE.

The gene calls are TRBV19 and TRBJ1-1; no clear D. The V and J ends lost 5 bases and 3 bases respectively, with 16 bases between them. This CDR3 spans 15 amino acids. In germline, CDR1 is LNHDA, CDR2 SQIVND (reference sequence). The CDR3 sequence is CASSLYPGRDTEAFF. Here the CDR3 DNA reads TGTGCCAGTAGTCTCTACCCTGGGCGGGACACTGAAGCTTTCTTT.

This clonotype was recorded only once. This likely reflects a read error, since a far larger clone is one base away. The chain combines TRBV14 with TRBJ2-3; weak D call: TRBD1 (6 bases). The CDR3 loop spans 16 amino acids. Germline V lookup: CDR1 SGHDN, CDR2 FVKESK. Here the CDR3 reads CASSSEQGRGTETQYF. In DNA form, the CDR3 reads TGTGCCAGCTCAAGTGAACAGGGCCGCGGCACAGAGACGCAGTATTTT.

This clonotype was picked up many times. The junction and the germline gene differ at one end; a read error may be behind it. V and J are TRBV28 and TRBJ2-7; 8 bases line up with TRBD2. The germline V gene encodes CDR1 MDHEN and CDR2 SYDVKM. This CDR3 region has 11 residues. CDR3 nucleotides: TGTGCCAGCATTGGGGCCAGCGGGAGTTTCTTC. Translation: CASIGASGSFF.

The CDR3 DNA sequence: TGTGCCAGCACTCCCGGGACAGGGCGGGCGGGTAACGAAAAACTGTTTTTT. This translates into CASTPGTGRAGNEKLFF. The gene calls are TRBV27 and TRBJ1-4, with 9 bases that match TRBD1. CDR1 and CDR2 (germline): MNHEY, SMNVEV (reference sequence). The CDR3 contains 17 residues. V shed 7 bases and J 8 bases; nucleotides not matched to a gene: 17.

CDR3 nucleotide sequence: TGTGCCAGCAGCTTAGATGGGCCCCACCCTAACTATGGCTACACCTTC. It yields the protein CASSLDGPHPNYGYTF. V usage is TRBV11-2 and J usage is TRBJ1-2, with D uncertain. V lost 0 bases, J lost 0 bases, and 11 bases lay in between. This CDR3 has 16 residues. Germline V lookup: CDR1 SGHAT, CDR2 FQNNGV.

Here the CDR3 reads CASSPFAGSTDTQYF. The DNA for the CDR3 is TGCGCCAGCAGCCCCTTTGCGGGGAGCACAGATACGCAGTATTTT. The genes are TRBV4-1 and TRBJ2-3; tentative D call: TRBD2 (6 bases). The CDR3 contains 15 residues. Germline V gene lookup returns CDR1 MGHRA and CDR2 YSYEKL. V was pared by 4 bases and J by 0 bases, with 11 bases between.

This clonotype is labeled medium-sized. The chain is built from TRBV12-3 or TRBV12-4 and TRBJ2-1, with 11 bases matching TRBD2. The V and J ends lost 7 bases and 5 bases, in that order; junction bases with no gene match: 7. This CDR3 region has 15 residues. CDR3 amino acids: CASTRLAGNNNEQFF. In nucleotides, the CDR3 is TGTGCCAGCACCCGACTAGCGGGAAATAACAATGAGCAGTTCTTC.

About this clonotype: This may come from a read error, since a much larger clone is one base off. The genes are TRBV28 and TRBJ2-7; weak D call: TRBD1 (5 bases). The CDR3 has 13 amino acids. CDR1 MDHEN and CDR2 SYDVKM come from the germline V gene. CDR3 sequence: CASSSQGSYKQYF. In DNA form, the CDR3 reads TGTGCCAGCAGTAGTCAGGGTTCCTACAAGCAGTACTTC.

This clonotype is judged medium-sized. CDR3 coding DNA: TGTGCCAGCAGCCTCTGGGGGTCTGGCTATGGCTACACCTTC. Encoded protein: CASSLWGSGYGYTF. V gene TRBV5-4 combines with J gene TRBJ1-2, with D possibly being TRBD1 (5 bases). CDR1 and CDR2 from the germline V gene are SGHNT and YYREEE (reference sequence). Trimming stripped 4 bases from V and 4 bases from J, with 14 bases between. There are 14 residues in the CDR3.

This clonotype is deemed large. The chain combines TRBV3-1 with TRBJ1-4; a possible D gene is TRBD1 (6 bases). This CDR3 has 15 residues. The V gene's germline CDR1 is LGHDT and CDR2 YNNKEL (reference sequence). V lost 0 bases to trimming and J lost 4 bases, with 9 bases between them. The CDR3 loop is CASSQDGGGNEKLFF. The CDR3 nucleotides read TGTGCCAGCAGCCAAGATGGGGGCGGTAATGAAAAACTGTTTTTT.

Turning to this clonotype: This may be a read error, as it is one base from a much larger clone. The chain employs TRBV5-5 and TRBJ2-1; 8 nucleotides align to TRBD2. The germline CDR1 and CDR2 sequences are SGHKS and YYEKEE (reference sequence). This CDR3 is built from 15 residues. The CDR3 spells CASSFGAGEANVQFF. DNA of the CDR3: TGTGCCAGCAGCTTCGGAGCGGGAGAGGCCAATGTGCAGTTCTTC.

By sample fraction, this clonotype is medium-sized. The genes are TRBV12-3 or TRBV12-4 and TRBJ2-1, with D possibly matching TRBD2 (6 bases). The ends were cut back, 3 bases at V and 4 bases at J, with 10 bases in the middle. The CDR3 covers 14 residues. The CDR3 bases are TGTGCCAGCAGTTTCCGGGACTTGTACAATGAGCAGTTCTTC. Protein: CASSFRDLYNEQFF.